This T cell receptor (beta chain) appears in the sequencing data of a study of T cell repertoires in cytomegalovirus infection. Overall study context: Alongside well-studied HLA-B-restricted CMV epitopes, recently identified HLA-C-restricted CMV epitopes were also used.

TCRdb processed the reads anew with MiXCR; each CDR3 protein has one entry. Of about 830,000 distinct CDR3 sequences listed, 32% were seen once; the top ten hold 9.5% to 15%. Study-wide results and limits: CMV-specific TCR beta clonotypes restricted by HLA-C were the ones dominating the ex vivo response. Summed frequency of public TCR beta families distinguished CMV carriers with the relevant HLA.

This clonotype was recorded a few times. Its antigen is currently unknown. Germline-derived CDR1 and CDR2 are MNHEY and SVGAGI. The ends lost 4 bases at V and 6 bases at J; junction bases unmatched: 16. The CDR3 extends over 17 amino acids. This chain connects TRBV6-5 to TRBJ1-1; 8 nucleotides line up with TRBD1. The TCR sequence derives from a human donor in good health (CMV status not recorded). Some clones in this sample may be carry-over from other donors' samples. Here the sequenced sample was cultured CD8+ T cells from PBMCs, taken from culture after CMV antigen stimulation. The CDR3 region has the DNA TGTGCCAGCAGTTCGGCCGGGACAGGTGCCGAACAGGCTGAAGCTTTCTTT. It codes for CASSSAGTGAEQAEAFF.